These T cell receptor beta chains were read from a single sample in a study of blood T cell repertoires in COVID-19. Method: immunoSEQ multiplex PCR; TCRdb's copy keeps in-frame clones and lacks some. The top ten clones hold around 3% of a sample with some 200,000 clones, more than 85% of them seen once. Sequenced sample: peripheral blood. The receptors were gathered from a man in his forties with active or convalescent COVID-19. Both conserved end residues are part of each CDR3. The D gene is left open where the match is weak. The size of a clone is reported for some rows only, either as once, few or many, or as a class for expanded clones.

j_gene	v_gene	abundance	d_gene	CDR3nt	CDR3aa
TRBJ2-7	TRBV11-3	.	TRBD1	TGTGCCAGCAGCTTAGGACAGGGGGCTCATGAGCAGTACTTC	CASSLGQGAHEQYF
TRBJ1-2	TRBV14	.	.	TGTGCCAGCAGCCAAGACAGGGTGGCCTATGGCTACACCTTC	CASSQDRVAYGYTF
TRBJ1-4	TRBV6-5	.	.	TGTGCCAGCAAGGAGGCTAATGAAAAACTGTTTTTT	CASKEANEKLFF
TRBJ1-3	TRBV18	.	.	TGTGCCAGCTCCGACGGAGGTGGAAACACCATATATTTT	CASSDGGGNTIYF
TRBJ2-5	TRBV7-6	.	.	TGTGCCAGCAGCCCGCAGGGGAGAACCCAGTACTTC	CASSPQGRTQYF
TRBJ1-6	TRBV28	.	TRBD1	TGTGCCAGCAGTTTAGTACAGGGGAATTCACCCCTCCACTTT	CASSLVQGNSPLHF
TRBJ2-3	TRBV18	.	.	TGTGCCAGCTCACCACCAGCGGCGCTAACAGATACGCAGTATTTT	CASSPPAALTDTQYF
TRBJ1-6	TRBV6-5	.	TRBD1	TGTGCCAGCAGCTGGACAGGTCCCTATAATTCACCCCTCCACTTT	CASSWTGPYNSPLHF
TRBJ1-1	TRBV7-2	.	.	TGTGCCAGCAGCTTTACACAAACGAACACTGAAGCTTTCTTT	CASSFTQTNTEAFF
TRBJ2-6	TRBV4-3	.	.	TGCGCCAGCAGCCAAGATCCAAAACACCCCTTCTCTGGGGCCAACGTCCTGACTTTC	CASSQDPKHPFSGANVLTF
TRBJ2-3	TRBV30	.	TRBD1	TGTGCCTGGGCCGGGACAGGGAAGTCAGATACGCAGTATTTT	CAWAGTGKSDTQYF
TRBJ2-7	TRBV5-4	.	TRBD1	TGTGCCAGCAGCCAGGGACAGGGGTTCGACGAGCAGTACTTC	CASSQGQGFDEQYF
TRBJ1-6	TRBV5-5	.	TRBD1	TGTGCCAGCAGACCCGGGACAGGGGATAATTCACCCCTCCACTTT	CASRPGTGDNSPLHF
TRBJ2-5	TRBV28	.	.	TGTGCCAGCAGTCCCCCGTGGCTAGACCCAGTCGAGACCCAGTACTTC	CASSPPWLDPVETQYF
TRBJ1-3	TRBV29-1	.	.	TGCAGCGTTCGGGAGTACTCTGGAAACACCATATATTTT	CSVREYSGNTIYF
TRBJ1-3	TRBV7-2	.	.	TGTGCCAGCAGCCGAGACTCTGGAAACACCATATATTTT	CASSRDSGNTIYF
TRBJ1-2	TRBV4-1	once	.	TGCGCCAGCAGCCAAGAGGGGGGGAGTGATGGCTACACCTTC	CASSQEGGSDGYTF
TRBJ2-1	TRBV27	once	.	TGTGCCAGCGGGGGGGTGGGGGCTAACCTCTACAATGAGCAGTTCTTC	CASGGVGANLYNEQFF
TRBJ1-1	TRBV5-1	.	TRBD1	TGCGCCAGCAGCTTACAGGGGGCCGGGTACACTGAAGCTTTCTTT	CASSLQGAGYTEAFF
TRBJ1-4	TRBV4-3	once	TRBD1	TGCGCCAGCAGCCTTGGGACAGGGAATGAAAAACTGTTTTTT	CASSLGTGNEKLFF
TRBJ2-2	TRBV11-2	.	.	TGTGCCAGCAGCTTAGAAATCGGGGGGCCTTACACCGGGGAGCTGTTTTTT	CASSLEIGGPYTGELFF
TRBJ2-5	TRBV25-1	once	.	TGTGCCAGCAGTCGTAGGACGGGGGAGACCCAGTACTTC	CASSRRTGETQYF
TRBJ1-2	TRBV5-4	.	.	TGTGCCAGCAGCTTGGACGGTAATGGCTACACCTTC	CASSLDGNGYTF
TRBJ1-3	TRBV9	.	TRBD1	TGTGCCAGCAGCGCATCCGGGACAGTCGGAAACACCATATATTTT	CASSASGTVGNTIYF
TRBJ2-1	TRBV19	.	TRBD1	TGTGCCAGTATCCCGACAGGGGGACACAATGAGCAGTTCTTC	CASIPTGGHNEQFF
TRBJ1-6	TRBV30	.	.	TGTGCCTGGAGTTCGCGGGGTAGAGGTTCACCCCTCCACTTT	CAWSSRGRGSPLHF